The 14 T cell receptor beta chains listed next were all sequenced from one sample in a study of blood T cell repertoires in COVID-19. The repertoire was sequenced with immunoSEQ multiplex PCR; TCRdb's copy has only in-frame clones and lacks some. The sample includes around 230,000 clones, around nine tenths seen only once; the top ten take approximately 0.66%. The source material was peripheral blood. The origin of the receptors is a man in his forties or fifties with acute or convalescent COVID-19.

The J gene is TRBJ2-5, the V gene TRBV9; 7 bases fit TRBD2. CDR3 size: 15 residues. Germline CDR1 SGDLS, CDR2 YYNGEE. V was pared by 0 bases and J by 0 bases, with 2 bases of the junction left unmatched. CDR3 nucleotides: TGTGCCAGCAGCGTAGTTGGGACTAACCAAGAGACCCAGTACTTC. Encoded protein: CASSVVGTNQETQYF. The full variable domain, in which reference TRBV9 and TRBJ2-5 provide the parts outside the CDR3, is DSGVTQTPKHLITATGQRVTLRCSPRSGDLSVYWYQQSLDQGLQFLIQYYNGEERAKGNILERFSAQQFPDLHSELNLSSLELGDSALYFCASSVVGTNQETQYFGPGTRLLVL.

The chain couples TRBV13 to TRBJ2-1, with D maybe TRBD1 (5 bases). This CDR3 is 18 amino acids long. Germline loops: CDR1 PRHDT, CDR2 FYEKMQ (reference sequence). Trimming shortened V by 3 bases and J by 0 bases, and 18 bases separated the two germline ends. The CDR3 DNA is TGTGCCAGCAGCTTTAGGGCGAGTGGGGCGCGCTCCTACAATGAGCAGTTCTTC. It translates to CASSFRASGARSYNEQFF.

The gene calls are TRBV6-6 and TRBJ1-4, with TRBD1 matching 7 bases. The V and J ends lost 8 bases and 5 bases, in that order; junction bases with no gene match: 5. The germline gives CDR1 MNHNY, CDR2 SVGAGI (reference sequence). This CDR3 has 13 residues. The CDR3 spells CASSPTGNEKLFF. CDR3 DNA: TGTGCCAGCTCCCCGACAGGGAATGAAAAACTGTTTTTT.

This clone was seen a single time. V is TRBV6-5 and J is TRBJ2-2; D might be TRBD2 (5 bases). Trimming pared 6 bases from V and 5 bases from J, leaving 10 bases between. The CDR3 sequence is 13 residues long. Germline V lookup: CDR1 MNHEY, CDR2 SVGAGI. DNA of the CDR3: TGTGCCAGCAGGGCCCGCGGGACCGGGGAGCTGTTTTTT. It encodes CASRARGTGELFF.

The chain recombines TRBV7-3 with TRBJ1-5; the D is unclear. The CDR3 sequence is 13 residues long. With 3 bases removed from V and 7 bases from J, the gap between germline ends came to 10 bases. Germline V gene sequence: CDR1 SGHTA, CDR2 FQGTGA. In nucleotides, the CDR3 is TGTGCCAGCAGCTTTAACAGTGGACAGCCCCAGCATTTT. This translates into CASSFNSGQPQHF.

The genes are TRBV27 and TRBJ2-1; 7 bases are shared with TRBD2. Germline V CDR1 and CDR2: MNHEY, SMNVEV (reference sequence). The CDR3 consists of 14 residues. Germline trimming cut 3 bases from V and 7 bases from J; bases unmatched to any gene: 6. The CDR3 loop is CASSFWLADNEQFF. In DNA, the CDR3 is TGTGCCAGCAGTTTTTGGCTAGCGGATAATGAGCAGTTCTTC.

The V and J genes are TRBV11-3 and TRBJ2-1, with D perhaps matching TRBD1 (5 bases). The CDR3 length is 12 residues. CDR1 and CDR2 (germline): SGHNT, YENEEA. V lost 4 bases to trimming and J lost 9 bases, with 10 bases between them. The chain's CDR3 is CASSSQGIEQFF. For the CDR3, the DNA is TGTGCCAGCAGCTCGCAGGGAATTGAGCAGTTCTTC.

The V and J genes are TRBV6-5 and TRBJ1-4; TRBD1 is a possible D gene (5 bases). The CDR3 has 13 amino acids. CDR1 and CDR2 from the germline V gene are MNHEY and SVGAGI. Trimming shortened V by 9 bases and J by 8 bases, and 16 bases separated the two germline ends. CDR3 DNA sequence: TGTGCCAGTTCCAGGGAGGTAGGCGAAAAACTGTTTTTT. Encoded protein: CASSREVGEKLFF.

This sequence joins TRBV9 and TRBJ2-7; D gene unclear. CDR1 and CDR2 (germline): SGDLS, YYNGEE. The V end was cut by 0 bases, the J end by 5 bases, with 12 bases between. The CDR3 has 14 amino acids. The CDR3 protein is CASSVESVYDEQYF. The DNA of the CDR3 is TGTGCCAGCAGCGTAGAATCGGTTTACGACGAGCAGTACTTC. Full variable domain (missing parts from reference TRBV9 and TRBJ2-7): DSGVTQTPKHLITATGQRVTLRCSPRSGDLSVYWYQQSLDQGLQFLIQYYNGEERAKGNILERFSAQQFPDLHSELNLSSLELGDSALYFCASSVESVYDEQYFGPGTRLTVT.

This sequence joins TRBV12-3 or TRBV12-4 and TRBJ1-1; D unresolved. CDR3 size: 13 residues. The ends were cut back, 3 bases at V and 1 base at J, with 6 bases in the middle. The CDR3 loop is CASSFTANTEAFF. The CDR3, as DNA: TGTGCCAGCAGTTTTACAGCGAACACTGAAGCTTTCTTT.

This sequence joins TRBV4-1 and TRBJ1-4, with D tentatively TRBD1 (5 bases). Per germline, CDR1 MGHRA and CDR2 YSYEKL. This CDR3 comprises 17 residues. V dropped 4 bases and J dropped 0 bases, with 15 bases sitting between them. The CDR3 sequence is CASSPENPTATNEKLFF. The CDR3, as DNA: TGCGCCAGCAGCCCGGAAAATCCGACAGCAACTAATGAAAAACTGTTTTTT.

The chain joins TRBV19 to TRBJ2-3; TRBD2 matches 7 bases. The CDR3 sequence is 15 residues long. Germline CDR1 reads LNHDA; CDR2 reads SQIVND (reference sequence). Germline trimming cut 5 bases from V and 2 bases from J; bases unmatched to any gene: 7. CDR3 in amino acids: CASSFVSGNTDTQYF. The CDR3 DNA reads TGTGCCAGTAGTTTCGTCAGCGGGAACACAGATACGCAGTATTTT.

This chain joins TRBV29-1 and TRBJ2-5; TRBD1 matches at 9 bases. Germline V gene data show CDR1 as SQVTM and CDR2 as ANQGSEA. The ends lost 6 bases at V and 7 bases at J; junction bases unmatched: 3. The CDR3 spans 11 residues. CDR3 protein: CSVRTGATQYF. Here the CDR3 DNA reads TGCAGCGTGAGGACAGGGGCGACCCAGTACTTC.

A single count supports this clone. This sequence joins TRBV3-1 (or the pseudogene TRBV3-2) and TRBJ1-5; D is perhaps TRBD1 (6 bases). This CDR3 region has 14 residues. The V end lost 3 bases, the J end lost 7 bases, and 13 bases lay between the germline ends. Germline assignment: CDR1 LGHDT and CDR2 YNNKEL (reference sequence). CDR3 sequence: CASSHPGAGQPQHF. The CDR3 coding sequence is TGTGCCAGCAGCCATCCAGGGGCCGGACAGCCCCAGCATTTT.